Presented here are 26 T cell receptor beta chains from one specimen sequenced in a study of T cell responses to AZD1222 COVID-19 vaccine. Some clones are missing from TCRdb's copy, which holds only in-frame ones; the method was immunoSEQ multiplex PCR. The repertoire holds about 170,000 clones, 80% to 90% seen once, with 6.9% in the top ten. The source was peripheral blood, collected on day 0 of AZD1222 vaccination. These receptors originate from an adult in good health.

The rearrangement links TRBV7-3 to TRBJ2-7; TRBD2 agrees at 13 bases. Germline assignment: CDR1 SGHTA and CDR2 FQGTGA. V lost 4 bases and J lost 2; bases outside the gene matches: 8. The CDR3 loop spans 17 amino acids. The CDR3: CASSYPGLAGVAYEQYF. In DNA, the CDR3 is TGTGCCAGCAGCTACCCCGGACTAGCGGGGGTGGCCTACGAGCAGTACTTC.

The CDR3 reads CASNLGNYNEQFF. The CDR3 DNA follows: TGTGCCAGTAATTTGGGTAACTACAATGAGCAGTTCTTC. The chain employs TRBV19 and TRBJ2-1; D is unclear. Trimming removed 7 bases at V and 3 bases at J, with 10 bases between. The CDR3 runs 13 residues. CDR1 is LNHDA, CDR2 SQIVND, per germline (reference sequence).

The rearrangement joins TRBV6-2 or TRBV6-3 to TRBJ2-5, with D possibly being TRBD1 (5 bases). From germline, CDR1 is MNHEY and CDR2 SVGEGT. This CDR3 has 15 amino acids. The V end lost 5 bases, the J end lost 5 bases, and 18 bases lay between the germline ends. DNA of the CDR3: TGTGCCAGCAGTCGGACAACCCAAGCGTCGGAGACCCAGTACTTC. Translated: CASSRTTQASETQYF.

V is TRBV5-1 and J is TRBJ2-3, with D hard to call. Looked up from germline, CDR1 is SGHRS and CDR2 is YFSETQ. CDR3 length: 13 amino acids. The V and J ends lost 2 bases and 1 base respectively, with 5 bases between them. The CDR3 region is CASSFDGTDTQYF. The CDR3 coding sequence is TGCGCCAGCAGCTTCGACGGCACAGATACGCAGTATTTT.

The chain is built from TRBV6-5 and TRBJ2-7; 8 bases agree with TRBD2. Germline CDR1 reads MNHEY; CDR2 reads SVGAGI. V dropped 7 bases and J dropped 4; count of bases not matched to a gene: 9. CDR3 length: 14 amino acids. The CDR3 DNA is TGTGCCAGCAAGAGGACGGGACTAGGTTACGAGCAGTACTTC. Translation gives CASKRTGLGYEQYF.

J is TRBJ2-1 and V is TRBV27; 7 bases align to TRBD1. J was trimmed by 2 bases and V by 3 bases; bases with no gene match: 4. The CDR3 is 15 amino acids. The germline V gene encodes CDR1 MNHEY and CDR2 SMNVEV (reference sequence). The CDR3 DNA sequence: TGTGCCAGCAGTTTTCCGGGACAGACCTACAATGAGCAGTTCTTC. It translates to CASSFPGQTYNEQFF.

The chain links TRBV5-1 to TRBJ2-3; weak D call: TRBD1 (7 bases). CDR3 length equals 19 residues. Looked up from germline, CDR1 is SGHRS and CDR2 is YFSETQ. V lost 6 bases and J 0 bases, leaving 26 bases between the germline ends. CDR3 nucleotides: TGCGCCAGCACCCTGGCGGGACAGCCAGCCTATTCTAGCACAGATACGCAGTATTTT. Residues: CASTLAGQPAYSSTDTQYF.

The gene calls are TRBV2 and TRBJ1-6; 10 bases agree with TRBD1. CDR3 length: 17 residues. The germline CDR1 and CDR2 sequences are SNHLY and FYNNEI. J lost 11 bases, V lost 2 bases, and 12 bases had no gene match. The CDR3 here is CASSEQRGDRGLTPLHF. Written as DNA, the CDR3 is TGTGCCAGCAGTGAACAGCGTGGGGACAGGGGATTGACACCCCTCCACTTT.

The CDR3 loop is CASSSTGADQPQHF. The CDR3 DNA follows: TGTGCCAGCAGCTCAACAGGGGCTGATCAGCCCCAGCATTTT. The rearrangement joins TRBV7-9 to TRBJ1-5, with 7 bases matching TRBD1. V lost 4 bases and J lost 5; bases outside the gene matches: 5. This CDR3 contains 14 residues. Germline loops: CDR1 SEHNR, CDR2 FQNEAQ (reference sequence).

The chain recombines TRBV10-2 with TRBJ2-2, with TRBD2 matching 8 bases. Germline CDR1 WSHSY, CDR2 SAAADI. The CDR3 length is 16 residues. The V and J ends lost 3 bases and 5 bases, in that order; junction bases with no gene match: 8. This CDR3 is CASSDPGGEGTGELFF. The CDR3 DNA follows: TGCGCCAGCAGTGACCCGGGAGGGGAAGGGACCGGGGAGCTGTTTTTT.

The rearrangement links TRBV3-1 (or the pseudogene TRBV3-2) to TRBJ2-3; TRBD2 matches 11 bases. The CDR3 consists of 14 residues. The V segment lost 7 bases and the J segment 5 bases; nucleotides outside the gene matches: 5. The germline V gene has CDR1 LGHDT and CDR2 YNNKEL (reference sequence). The CDR3 protein is CASKLAGGQDTQYF. The CDR3 DNA reads TGTGCCAGCAAATTAGCGGGGGGGCAAGATACGCAGTATTTT.

A single count supports this clone. This chain connects TRBV6-1 to TRBJ2-7; D ambiguous. The CDR3 is made up of 13 amino acids. Germline lookup yields CDR1 MNHNS and CDR2 SASEGT. With 1 base removed from V and 3 bases from J, the gap between germline ends came to 7 bases. The CDR3 DNA sequence: TGTGCCAGCAGTGAAGGTTTGCACTACGAGCAGTACGTC. Amino acid sequence: CASSEGLHYEQYV.

This clone was observed a single time. The chain uses TRBV10-2 and TRBJ2-2; 7 positions match TRBD1. The CDR3 loop spans 16 amino acids. Germline loops: CDR1 WSHSY, CDR2 SAAADI. V shed 3 bases, J shed 4 bases, and the junction held 8 bases outside the gene matches. CDR3 amino acids: CASSDATGSSTGELFF. The CDR3 DNA reads as TGCGCCAGCAGTGACGCGACAGGGTCGAGCACCGGGGAGCTGTTTTTT.

The V call is TRBV7-3, the J call TRBJ2-1, with a weak D call TRBD2 (6 bases). V dropped 5 bases and J dropped 9 bases, with 14 bases sitting between them. Germline lookup yields CDR1 SGHTA and CDR2 FQGTGA. The length of the CDR3 is 13 residues. CDR3 residues: CASSPTSSGEQFF. CDR3 in DNA: TGTGCCAGCAGCCCGACTAGTTCGGGTGAGCAGTTCTTC.

The rearrangement uses TRBV30 and TRBJ2-3; the match to TRBD1 covers 8 bases. With 4 bases clipped from V and 0 bases from J, the junction kept 6 bases outside the gene matches. The CDR3 runs 15 residues. Per germline, CDR1 GTSNPN and CDR2 SVGIG (reference sequence). CDR3 bases: TGTGCCTGGATCCCGACAGGGGTAAGCACAGATACGCAGTATTTT. Its translation: CAWIPTGVSTDTQYF.

This clone has just one count. This chain connects TRBV12-3 or TRBV12-4 to TRBJ1-2; tentatively, D is TRBD1 (5 bases). The CDR3 totals 12 residues. Trimming left V 3 bases short and J 8 bases short, with 10 bases between. DNA for the CDR3: TGTGCCAGCAGTTTTGAACGGGGCGGCTACACCTTC. It codes for CASSFERGGYTF.

The chain is built from TRBV5-6 and TRBJ1-2, with 7 bases lining up with TRBD1. The J segment lost 6 bases and the V segment lost 0 bases, leaving 5 bases of the junction unmatched. The CDR3 has 14 residues. Germline V gene data show CDR1 as SGHDT and CDR2 as YYEEEE. The DNA for the CDR3 is TGTGCCAGCAGCTTGGCCAGACAGGGACATGGCTACACCTTC. Protein product: CASSLARQGHGYTF.

The chain uses TRBV5-6 and TRBJ1-1; 9 bases fit TRBD1. CDR3 length: 16 residues. V shed 2 bases and J 2 bases; nucleotides not matched to a gene: 7. Germline loops: CDR1 SGHDT, CDR2 YYEEEE. The CDR3 here is CASSFTGGLGNTEAFF. The CDR3 DNA sequence: TGTGCCAGCAGCTTTACAGGGGGCCTGGGAAACACTGAAGCTTTCTTT. The entire variable domain, with the rest obtained from reference TRBV5-6 and TRBJ1-1, is as follows: DAGVTQSPTHLIKTRGQQVTLRCSPKSGHDTVSWYQQALGQGPQFIFQYYEEEERQRGNFPDRFSGHQFPNYSSELNVNALLLGDSALYLCASSFTGGLGNTEAFFGQGTRLTVV.

This chain connects TRBV12-3 or TRBV12-4 to TRBJ2-7, with D unclear. Trimming left V 5 bases short and J 6 bases short, with 11 bases between. This CDR3 comprises 12 residues. CDR3 amino acids: CASSPGRSEQYF. The DNA for the CDR3 is TGTGCCAGCAGTCCGGGTCGTTCCGAGCAGTACTTC.

The V and J genes are TRBV2 and TRBJ2-6, with 7 positions matching TRBD1. Germline-derived CDR1 and CDR2 are SNHLY and FYNNEI. V was pared by 4 bases and J by 3 bases, with 9 bases of the junction left unmatched. CDR3 length equals 17 residues. The CDR3: CASSAGQGDVGANVLTF. CDR3 DNA sequence: TGTGCCAGCAGTGCAGGGCAGGGGGACGTTGGGGCCAACGTCCTGACTTTC.

The chain carries TRBV21-1 and TRBJ2-7; no check of the table's D call, TRBD1, against the DNA was made. TRBV21-1 is designated a pseudogene. This CDR3 is built from 14 residues. The CDR3 is CASSIRDRGYEQYV. The CDR3 DNA sequence: TGTGCCAGCAGCATCCGGGACAGGGGCTACGAGCAGTACGTC.

This clone was counted between two and nine times. V gene TRBV5-8 combines with J gene TRBJ2-2, with TRBD1 as a possible D gene (6 bases). Deletions cut 6 bases from V and 6 bases from J, with 9 bases between. CDR1 and CDR2 from the germline V gene are SGHTS and YDEGEE. The CDR3 covers 12 residues. CDR3 in DNA: TGTGCCAGCAACAGGGATCCCGGGGAGCTGTTTTTT. It encodes CASNRDPGELFF.

Points on this clone: Other DNA sequences within the sample encode an identical CDR3. This CDR3 is CASSVEGQGTDTQYF. CDR3 DNA sequence: TGTGCCAGCAGCGTAGAGGGACAGGGGACTGATACGCAGTATTTT. The chain couples TRBV9 to TRBJ2-3; 10 bases align to TRBD1. CDR1 and CDR2 (germline): SGDLS, YYNGEE. The V and J ends lost 0 bases and 6 bases, in that order; junction bases with no gene match: 4. The CDR3 contains 15 residues.

The J gene is TRBJ1-4, the V gene TRBV25-1; TRBD1 matches 8 bases. The CDR3 spans 16 residues. Germline CDR1 is MGHDK and CDR2 is SYGVNS. V lost 5 bases and J lost 7; bases outside the gene matches: 12. In nucleotides, the CDR3 is TGTGCCAGCAGTACAACGACAGGGGTCGGGGGTGAAAAACTGTTTTTT. It codes for CASSTTTGVGGEKLFF. The full variable domain, in which reference TRBV25-1 and TRBJ1-4 provide the parts outside the CDR3, is EADIYQTPRYLVIGTGKKITLECSQTMGHDKMYWYQQDPGMELHLIHYSYGVNSTEKGDLSSESTVSRIRTEHFPLTLESARPSHTSQYLCASSTTTGVGGEKLFFGSGTQLSVL.

The chain recombines TRBV13 with TRBJ1-2; D unclear. CDR1 is PRHDT and CDR2 is FYEKMQ in the germline V gene (reference sequence). Trimming removed 4 bases at V and 8 bases at J, with 17 bases between. This CDR3 spans 14 amino acids. CDR3 loop: CASSYLAGPLGYTF. The CDR3 bases are TGTGCCAGCAGCTACCTGGCCGGACCCCTGGGCTACACCTTC.

This clone was found many times. This chain uses TRBV18 with TRBJ2-7; D call uncertain. The germline V and J ends were trimmed by 0 bases and 6 bases, with 15 bases remaining between them. The CDR3 has 15 amino acids. Germline CDR1 reads KGHSH; CDR2 reads LQKENI. CDR3 nucleotide sequence: TGTGCCAGCTCACCACCGTTTTTCGTGTTCCGCGAGCAGTACGTC. Its translation is CASSPPFFVFREQYV.